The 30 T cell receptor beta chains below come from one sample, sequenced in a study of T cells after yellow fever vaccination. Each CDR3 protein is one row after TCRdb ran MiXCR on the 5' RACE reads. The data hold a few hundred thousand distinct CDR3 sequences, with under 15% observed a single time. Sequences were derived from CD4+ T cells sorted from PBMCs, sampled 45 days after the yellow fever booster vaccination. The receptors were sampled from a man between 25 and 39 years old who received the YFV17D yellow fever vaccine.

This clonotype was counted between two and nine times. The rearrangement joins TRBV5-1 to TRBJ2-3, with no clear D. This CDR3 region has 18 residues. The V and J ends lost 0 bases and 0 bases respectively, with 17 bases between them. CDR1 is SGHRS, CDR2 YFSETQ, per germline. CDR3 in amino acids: CASSLGVGAPRSTDTQYF. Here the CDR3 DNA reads TGCGCCAGCAGCTTGGGGGTAGGAGCGCCCCGTAGCACAGATACGCAGTATTTT.

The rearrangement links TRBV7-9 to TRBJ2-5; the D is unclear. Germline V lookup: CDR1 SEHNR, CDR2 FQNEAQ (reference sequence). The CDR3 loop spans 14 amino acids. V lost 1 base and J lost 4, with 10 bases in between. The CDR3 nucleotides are TGTGCCAGCAGCTTAGTCATCGGCAGAGAGACCCAGTACTTC. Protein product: CASSLVIGRETQYF.

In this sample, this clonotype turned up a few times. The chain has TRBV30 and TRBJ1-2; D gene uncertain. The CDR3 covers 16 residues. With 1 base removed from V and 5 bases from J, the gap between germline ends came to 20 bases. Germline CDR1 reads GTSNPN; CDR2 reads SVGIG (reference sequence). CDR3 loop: CAWSGSPRRSPYGYTF. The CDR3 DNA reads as TGTGCCTGGAGTGGCTCTCCGAGACGGTCACCTTATGGCTACACCTTC.

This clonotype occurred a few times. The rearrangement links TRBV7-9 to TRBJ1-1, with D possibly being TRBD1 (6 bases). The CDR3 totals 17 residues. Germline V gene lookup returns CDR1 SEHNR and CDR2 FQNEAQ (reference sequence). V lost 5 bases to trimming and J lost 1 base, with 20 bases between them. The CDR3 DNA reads TGTGCCAGCAGCCCCGGAGGTCGACAGGCTACGAACACTGAAGCTTTCTTT. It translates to CASSPGGRQATNTEAFF.

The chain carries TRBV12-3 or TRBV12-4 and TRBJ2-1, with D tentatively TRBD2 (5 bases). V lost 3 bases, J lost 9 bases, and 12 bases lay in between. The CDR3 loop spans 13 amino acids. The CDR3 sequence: CASSFLGAVEQFF. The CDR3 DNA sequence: TGTGCCAGCAGTTTTCTGGGAGCTGTTGAGCAGTTCTTC.

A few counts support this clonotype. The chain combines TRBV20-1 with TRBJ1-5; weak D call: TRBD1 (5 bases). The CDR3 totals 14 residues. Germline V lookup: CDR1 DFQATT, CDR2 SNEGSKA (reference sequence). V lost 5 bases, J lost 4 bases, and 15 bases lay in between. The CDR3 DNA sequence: TGCAGTGCTGGGGGGTCGGCGAGAAATCAGCCCCAGCATTTT. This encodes CSAGGSARNQPQHF.

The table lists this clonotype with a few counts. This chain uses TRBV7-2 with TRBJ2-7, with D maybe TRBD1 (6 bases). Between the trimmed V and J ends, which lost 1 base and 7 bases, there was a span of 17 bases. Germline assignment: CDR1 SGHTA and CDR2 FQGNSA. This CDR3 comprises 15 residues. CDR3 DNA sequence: TGTGCCAGCAGCTTAGTAGCAGGGGAAGTGGGAGAGCAGTACTTC. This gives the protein CASSLVAGEVGEQYF.

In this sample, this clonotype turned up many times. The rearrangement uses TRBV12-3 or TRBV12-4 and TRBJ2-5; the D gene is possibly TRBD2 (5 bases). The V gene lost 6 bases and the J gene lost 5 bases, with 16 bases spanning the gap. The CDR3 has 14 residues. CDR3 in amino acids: CASSLGLGGETQYF. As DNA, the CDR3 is TGTGCCAGCAGCCTTGGACTGGGTGGGGAGACCCAGTACTTC.

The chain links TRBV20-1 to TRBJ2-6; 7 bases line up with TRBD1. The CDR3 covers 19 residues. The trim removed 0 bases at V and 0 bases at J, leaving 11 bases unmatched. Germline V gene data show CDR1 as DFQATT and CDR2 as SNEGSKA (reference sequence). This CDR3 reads CSARDSLWTGYSGANVLTF. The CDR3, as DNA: TGCAGTGCTAGAGACTCCCTTTGGACAGGCTACTCTGGGGCCAACGTCCTGACTTTC.

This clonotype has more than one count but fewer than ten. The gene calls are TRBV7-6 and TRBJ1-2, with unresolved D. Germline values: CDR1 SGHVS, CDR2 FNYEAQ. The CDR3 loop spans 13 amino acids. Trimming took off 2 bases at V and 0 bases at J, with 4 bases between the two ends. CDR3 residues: CASSLKANYGYTF. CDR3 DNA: TGTGCCAGCAGCTTAAAAGCTAACTATGGCTACACCTTC.

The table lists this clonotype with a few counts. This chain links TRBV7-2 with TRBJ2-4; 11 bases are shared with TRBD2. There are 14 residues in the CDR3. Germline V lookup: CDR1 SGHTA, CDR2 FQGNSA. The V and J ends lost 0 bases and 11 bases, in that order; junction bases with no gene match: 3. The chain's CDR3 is CASSLASGRDVQYF. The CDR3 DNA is TGTGCCAGCAGCTTAGCTAGCGGGAGGGACGTTCAGTACTTC.

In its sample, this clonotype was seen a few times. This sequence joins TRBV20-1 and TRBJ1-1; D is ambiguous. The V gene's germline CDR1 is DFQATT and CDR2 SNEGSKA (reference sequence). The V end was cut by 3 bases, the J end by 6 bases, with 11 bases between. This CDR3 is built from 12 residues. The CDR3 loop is CSASISNSEAFF. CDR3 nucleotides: TGCAGTGCTAGTATCTCCAACTCTGAAGCTTTCTTT.

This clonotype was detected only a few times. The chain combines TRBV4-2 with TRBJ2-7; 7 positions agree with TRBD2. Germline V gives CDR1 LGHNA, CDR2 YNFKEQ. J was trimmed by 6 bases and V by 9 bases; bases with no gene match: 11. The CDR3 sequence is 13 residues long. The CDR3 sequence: CASRGGGMSEQYF. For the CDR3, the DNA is TGTGCCAGTCGTGGGGGAGGGATGAGCGAGCAGTACTTC.

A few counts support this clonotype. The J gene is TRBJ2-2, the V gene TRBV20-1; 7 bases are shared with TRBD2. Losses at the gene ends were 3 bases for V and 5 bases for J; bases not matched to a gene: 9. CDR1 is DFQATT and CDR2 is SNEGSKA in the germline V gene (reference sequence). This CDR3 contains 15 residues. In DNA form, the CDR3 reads TGCAGTGCTAGTTCTGCGGGAGTTAGTACCGGGGAGCTGTTTTTT. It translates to CSASSAGVSTGELFF.

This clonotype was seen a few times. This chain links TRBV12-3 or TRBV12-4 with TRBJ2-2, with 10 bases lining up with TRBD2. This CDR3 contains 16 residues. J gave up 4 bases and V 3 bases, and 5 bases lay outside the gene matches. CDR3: CASSLGLAGATGELFF. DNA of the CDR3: TGTGCCAGCAGTTTGGGTCTAGCGGGAGCCACCGGGGAGCTGTTTTTT.

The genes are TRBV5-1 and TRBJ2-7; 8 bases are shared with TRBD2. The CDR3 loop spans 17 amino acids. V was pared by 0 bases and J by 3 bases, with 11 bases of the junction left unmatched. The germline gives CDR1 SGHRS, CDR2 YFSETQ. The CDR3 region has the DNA TGCGCCAGCAGCTTGGGGGCAGTAGCGGGAAAGGGCTACGAGCAGTACTTC. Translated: CASSLGAVAGKGYEQYF.

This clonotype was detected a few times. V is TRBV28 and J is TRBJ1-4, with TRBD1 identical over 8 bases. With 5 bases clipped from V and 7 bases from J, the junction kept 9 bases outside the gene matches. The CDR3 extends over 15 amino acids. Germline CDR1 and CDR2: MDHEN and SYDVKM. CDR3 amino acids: CASSPTGVRREKLFF. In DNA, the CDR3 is TGTGCCAGCAGTCCGACAGGGGTTCGACGTGAAAAACTGTTTTTT.

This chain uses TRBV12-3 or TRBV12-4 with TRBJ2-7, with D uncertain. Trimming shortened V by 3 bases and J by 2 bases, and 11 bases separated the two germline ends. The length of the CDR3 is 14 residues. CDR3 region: CASSFGDRTYEQYF. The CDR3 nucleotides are TGTGCCAGCAGTTTTGGAGACCGCACCTACGAGCAGTACTTC.

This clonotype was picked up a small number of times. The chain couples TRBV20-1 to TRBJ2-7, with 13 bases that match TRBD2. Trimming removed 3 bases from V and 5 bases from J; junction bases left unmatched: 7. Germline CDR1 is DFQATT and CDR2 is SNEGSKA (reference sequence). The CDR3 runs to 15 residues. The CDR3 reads CSARLLAGGPNEQYF. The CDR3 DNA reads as TGCAGTGCTAGGTTACTAGCGGGAGGGCCCAACGAGCAGTACTTC.

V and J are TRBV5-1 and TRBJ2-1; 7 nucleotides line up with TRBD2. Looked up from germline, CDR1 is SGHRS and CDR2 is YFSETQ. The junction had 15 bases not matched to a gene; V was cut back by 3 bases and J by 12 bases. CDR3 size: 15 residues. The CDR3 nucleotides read TGCGCCAGCAGCTCGACCCCTGCGGCGGGAGCGGCGCAGTTCTTC. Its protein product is CASSSTPAAGAAQFF.

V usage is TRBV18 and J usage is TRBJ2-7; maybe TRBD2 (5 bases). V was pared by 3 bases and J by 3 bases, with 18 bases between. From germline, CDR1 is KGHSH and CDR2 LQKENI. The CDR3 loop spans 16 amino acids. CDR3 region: CASSPLSGTVNYEQYF. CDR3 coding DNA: TGTGCCAGCTCACCCCTAAGCGGAACGGTTAACTACGAGCAGTACTTC.

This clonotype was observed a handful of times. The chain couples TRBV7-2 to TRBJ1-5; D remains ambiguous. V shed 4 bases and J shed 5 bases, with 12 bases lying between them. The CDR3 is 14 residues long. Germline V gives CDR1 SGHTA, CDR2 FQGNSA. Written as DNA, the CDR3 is TGTGCCAGCAGCTCAAGCGGCGATTATCAGCCCCAGCATTTT. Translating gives CASSSSGDYQPQHF.

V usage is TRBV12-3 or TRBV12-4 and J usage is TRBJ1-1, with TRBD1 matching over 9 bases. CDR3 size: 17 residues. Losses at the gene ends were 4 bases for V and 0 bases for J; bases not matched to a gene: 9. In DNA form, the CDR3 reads TGTGCCAGCAGTTCGCCGACAGGGGGAATGGTGAACACTGAAGCTTTCTTT. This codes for CASSSPTGGMVNTEAFF.

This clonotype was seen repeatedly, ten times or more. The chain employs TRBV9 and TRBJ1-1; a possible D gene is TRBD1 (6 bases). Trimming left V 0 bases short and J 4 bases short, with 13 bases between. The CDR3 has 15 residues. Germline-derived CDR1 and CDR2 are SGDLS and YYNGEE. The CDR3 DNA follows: TGTGCCAGCAGCGTAGTGGGGACACCGAGCACTGAAGCTTTCTTT. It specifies CASSVVGTPSTEAFF.

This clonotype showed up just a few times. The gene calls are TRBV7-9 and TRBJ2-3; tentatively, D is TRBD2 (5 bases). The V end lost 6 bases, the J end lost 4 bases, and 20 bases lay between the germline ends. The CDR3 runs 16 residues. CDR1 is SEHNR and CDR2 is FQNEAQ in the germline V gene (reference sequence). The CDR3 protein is CASRPGNTRLSDTQYF. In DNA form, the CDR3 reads TGTGCCAGCAGACCTGGGAATACTAGACTATCAGATACGCAGTATTTT.

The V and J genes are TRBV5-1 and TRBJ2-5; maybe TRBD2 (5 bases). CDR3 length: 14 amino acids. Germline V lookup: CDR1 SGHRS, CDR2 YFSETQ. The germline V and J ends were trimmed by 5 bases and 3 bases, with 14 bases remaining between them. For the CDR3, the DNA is TGCGCCAGCAGGCCAGCGGCCTTGAAAGAGACCCAGTACTTC. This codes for CASRPAALKETQYF.

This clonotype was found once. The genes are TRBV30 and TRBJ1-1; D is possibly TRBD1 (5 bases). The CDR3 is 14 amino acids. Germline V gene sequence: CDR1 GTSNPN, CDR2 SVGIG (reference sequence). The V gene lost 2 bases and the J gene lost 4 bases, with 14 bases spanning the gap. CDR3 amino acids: CAWSIPGVSTEAFF. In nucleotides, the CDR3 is TGTGCCTGGAGTATTCCGGGGGTTTCCACTGAAGCTTTCTTT.

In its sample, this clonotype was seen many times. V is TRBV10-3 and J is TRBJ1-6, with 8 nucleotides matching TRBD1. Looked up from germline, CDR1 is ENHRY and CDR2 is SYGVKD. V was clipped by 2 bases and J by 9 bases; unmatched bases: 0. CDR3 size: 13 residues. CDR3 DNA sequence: TGTGCCATCAGTGAGCAGGGGGCTTCACCCCTCCACTTT. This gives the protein CAISEQGASPLHF.

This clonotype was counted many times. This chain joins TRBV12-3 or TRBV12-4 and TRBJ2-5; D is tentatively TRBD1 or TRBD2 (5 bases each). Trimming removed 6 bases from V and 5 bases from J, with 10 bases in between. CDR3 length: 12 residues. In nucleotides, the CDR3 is TGTGCCAGCAGCATAGGGGAGGAGACCCAGTACTTC. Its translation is CASSIGEETQYF.

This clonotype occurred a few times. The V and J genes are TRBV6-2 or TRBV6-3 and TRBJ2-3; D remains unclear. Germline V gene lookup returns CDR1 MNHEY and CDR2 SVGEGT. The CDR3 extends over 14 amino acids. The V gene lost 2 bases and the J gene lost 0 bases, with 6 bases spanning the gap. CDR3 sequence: CASSYGSSTDTQYF. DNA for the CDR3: TGTGCCAGCAGTTACGGCTCTAGCACAGATACGCAGTATTTT.